Following are 5 T cell receptor beta chains from one sample sequenced in a study of cytomegalovirus exposure and HLA in healthy donors. Sequencing was performed with immunoSEQ multiplex PCR; in TCRdb, only in-frame clones are kept and a portion is missing. This table has 280,000 or so clones, 88% appearing once. Sequenced material: PBMCs. The receptors come from a woman aged 18-35 years in good health and CMV-seronegative.

The chain recombines TRBV4-1 with TRBJ2-7, with TRBD1 matching 8 bases. This CDR3 has 15 residues. The trim removed 5 bases at V and 4 bases at J, leaving 10 bases unmatched. Looked up from germline, CDR1 is MGHRA and CDR2 is YSYEKL. The DNA for the CDR3 is TGCGCCAGCAGCGAGGCGGGACAGGTATATTACGAGCAGTACTTC. It translates to CASSEAGQVYYEQYF.

This chain links TRBV5-1 with TRBJ1-2; TRBD1 matches at 7 bases. V shed 4 bases and J 3 bases; nucleotides not matched to a gene: 9. CDR3 length equals 15 residues. In germline, CDR1 is SGHRS, CDR2 YFSETQ. CDR3 in DNA: TGCGCCAGCAGCACTGGGACAGCCCTTTACTATGGCTACACCTTC. Its translation: CASSTGTALYYGYTF.

The gene calls are TRBV4-3 and TRBJ2-1, with 9 positions matching TRBD2. The ends lost 3 bases at V and 7 bases at J; junction bases unmatched: 4. This CDR3 has 14 residues. CDR1 and CDR2 from the germline V gene are LGHNA and YSLEER. CDR3 sequence: CASSQGLAGNEQFF. DNA of the CDR3: TGCGCCAGCAGCCAGGGTCTAGCGGGGAATGAGCAGTTCTTC.

The chain links TRBV10-3 to TRBJ2-5; 12 nucleotides agree with TRBD1. This CDR3 has 14 residues. V lost 10 bases and J lost 5; bases outside the gene matches: 8. The germline V gene has CDR1 ENHRY and CDR2 SYGVKD. CDR3 in amino acids: CASARDRGRETQYF. CDR3 nucleotide sequence: TGTGCCAGCGCAAGGGACAGGGGGCGGGAGACCCAGTACTTC.

The V gene is TRBV18, the J gene TRBJ1-3; D call uncertain. V was shortened by 3 bases and J by 0 bases, with 12 bases between the two germline ends. The length of the CDR3 is 16 residues. CDR1 and CDR2 (germline): KGHSH, LQKENI. The CDR3 bases are TGTGCCAGCTCACCGCTAAGTGAGAGCTCTGGAAACACCATATATTTT. Its protein is CASSPLSESSGNTIYF. Filled out from reference TRBV18 and TRBJ1-3, the complete variable domain reads NAGVMQNPRHLVRRRGQEARLRCSPMKGHSHVYWYRQLPEEGLKFMVYLQKENIIDESGMPKERFSAEFPKEGPSILRIQQVVRGDSAAYFCASSPLSESSGNTIYFGEGSWLTVV.